Given below is one TCR beta chain in context. Its matching antigen is unknown. This entry comes from a study of shared clonotypes between healthy human individuals. Study as a whole: Every donor yielded three CD4 naive, three CD4 memory, two CD8 naive and one CD8 memory plate. Findings and limits, study-wide: Lower generation probabilities were found for non-shared clonotypes than for those shared by all four donors. Larger richness was generally estimated for naive than memory subsets. A handful of donors shared approximately 5% of their naive CD4 clonotypes.

Sequenced by immunoSEQ multiplex PCR; TCRdb stores in-frame clones only, minus some. The sample includes about 960,000 clones, approximately 80% of them seen just once. This CDR3 region has 17 residues. CDR1 is SGHRS, CDR2 YFSETQ, per germline. The ends were cut back, 0 bases at V and 3 bases at J, with 19 bases in the middle. The clonotype comes from a man between 18 and 29 years old in good health. Sequencing was performed on memory CD4+ T cells sorted from blood. Specified subset: CD45RA-negative fraction. The genes are TRBV5-1 and TRBJ2-7, with D maybe TRBD1 (6 bases). The CDR3 is CASSLDFRRTDDYEQYF. In DNA form, the CDR3 reads TGCGCCAGCAGCTTGGACTTCCGTAGGACAGATGACTACGAGCAGTACTTC. Full variable domain (remainder filled in from reference TRBV5-1 and TRBJ2-7): KAGVTQTPRYLIKTRGQQVTLSCSPISGHRSVSWYQQTPGQGLQFLFEYFSETQRNKGNFPGRFSGRQFSNSRSEMNVSTLELGDSALYLCASSLDFRRTDDYEQYFGPGTRLTVT.